Listed here are 11 T cell receptor beta chains from one sample, sequenced in a study of somatic mutations in cytotoxic T cells in rheumatoid arthritis. Only in-frame clones appear in the TCRdb table, and some are missing; sequencing was by immunoSEQ multiplex PCR. Of 15,000 or so clones detected, roughly 79% appear once; the ten largest clones hold 22%. Sequencing input: CD8+ T cells sorted from blood. All receptors derive from an adult with rheumatoid arthritis.

This clone was observed a few times. The chain uses TRBV28 and TRBJ1-5; D might be TRBD1 (6 bases). CDR1 is MDHEN, CDR2 SYDVKM, per germline. This CDR3 is built from 13 residues. Trimming removed 5 bases at V and 6 bases at J, with 11 bases between. The CDR3 bases are TGTGCCAGCAGTAGGGACACCAGTCAGCCCCAGCATTTT. Translation: CASSRDTSQPQHF. The entire variable domain, with the rest obtained from reference TRBV28 and TRBJ1-5, is as follows: DVKVTQSSRYLVKRTGEKVFLECVQDMDHENMFWYRQDPGLGLRLIYFSYDVKMKEKGDIPEGYSVSREKKERFSLILESASTNQTSMYLCASSRDTSQPQHFGDGTRLSIL.

In this sample, this clone turned up once. The chain couples TRBV9 to TRBJ1-2, with 9 positions matching TRBD1. V shed 4 bases and J 2 bases; nucleotides not matched to a gene: 12. Germline-derived CDR1 and CDR2 are SGDLS and YYNGEE. The CDR3 loop spans 17 amino acids. The chain's CDR3 is CASSWPGQGRGNYGYTF. CDR3 coding DNA: TGTGCCAGCAGCTGGCCGGGACAGGGAAGAGGAAACTATGGCTACACCTTC.

V and J are TRBV6-5 and TRBJ1-5; D is unresolved. From germline, CDR1 is MNHEY and CDR2 SVGAGI. Trimming took 5 bases from V and 4 from J, leaving 15 bases between them. This CDR3 region has 15 residues. This CDR3 reads CASSPGAGVNQPQHF. The CDR3 region has the DNA TGTGCCAGCAGTCCAGGAGCTGGGGTAAATCAGCCCCAGCATTTT.

On this clone itself: Other DNA sequences in the sample encode the same CDR3. The chain carries TRBV7-3 and TRBJ2-2; unclear D gene. Trimming cost V 1 base and J 8 bases, with 23 bases left between them. Germline V gives CDR1 SGHTA, CDR2 FQGTGA. This CDR3 has 18 residues. The CDR3 protein is CASSLSPYRTLPYGELFF. CDR3 nucleotide sequence: TGTGCCAGCAGCTTAAGCCCCTACCGTACGCTCCCGTATGGGGAGCTGTTTTTT.

This clone was observed a few times. This chain links TRBV2 with TRBJ1-5; the D gene is possibly TRBD1 (6 bases). This CDR3 has 15 residues. Germline V lookup: CDR1 SNHLY, CDR2 FYNNEI. Trimming took 1 base from V and 4 from J, leaving 11 bases between them. The CDR3: CASSEDWTANQPQHF. CDR3 DNA: TGTGCCAGCAGTGAAGACTGGACAGCTAATCAGCCCCAGCATTTT.

The chain links TRBV27 to TRBJ1-5, with D perhaps matching TRBD1 (5 bases). The CDR3 extends over 14 amino acids. Germline CDR1 MNHEY, CDR2 SMNVEV (reference sequence). Trimming removed 6 bases from V and 3 bases from J, with 12 bases in between. The CDR3 sequence: CASRPGTVNQPQHF. In DNA, the CDR3 is TGTGCCAGCAGGCCTGGGACGGTCAATCAGCCCCAGCATTTT.

DNA of the CDR3: TGTGCCAGCAGCAGAAGGGGACAATCCTACGAGCAGTACTTC. Protein: CASSRRGQSYEQYF. J is TRBJ2-7 and V is TRBV7-9; tentative D call: TRBD1 (6 bases). V shed 5 bases and J shed 1 base, with 12 bases lying between them. The CDR3 totals 14 residues. CDR1 is SEHNR and CDR2 is FQNEAQ in the germline V gene (reference sequence).

The chain joins TRBV28 to TRBJ1-1; D might be TRBD1 (5 bases). This CDR3 region has 13 residues. The germline V and J ends were trimmed by 7 bases and 4 bases, with 13 bases remaining between them. Germline CDR1 is MDHEN and CDR2 is SYDVKM. DNA for the CDR3: TGTGCCAGCATTATTCCCGGGGCCACTGAAGCTTTCTTT. Protein sequence: CASIIPGATEAFF.

In its sample, this clone was seen a few times. J is TRBJ2-7 and V is TRBV29-1, with D possibly TRBD2 on 6 matching bases. The CDR3 is 13 amino acids. V was shortened by 4 bases and J by 2 bases, with 12 bases between the two germline ends. From germline, CDR1 is SQVTM and CDR2 ANQGSEA. Here the CDR3 reads CSVVLRDAYEQYF. In nucleotides, the CDR3 is TGCAGCGTTGTATTGCGGGACGCCTACGAGCAGTACTTC.

The chain uses TRBV7-2 and TRBJ1-2; no clear D gene. Germline lookup yields CDR1 SGHTA and CDR2 FQGNSA. CDR3 length: 14 amino acids. V gave up 3 bases and J gave up 5 bases, with 13 bases separating them. The CDR3 nucleotides are TGTGCCAGCAGCTTGGTGGGGTTAACTTATGGCTACACCTTC. As protein: CASSLVGLTYGYTF.

The chain recombines TRBV27 with TRBJ1-2, with 7 nucleotides matching TRBD1. Trimming removed 3 bases from V and 4 bases from J; junction bases left unmatched: 5. Germline V CDR1 and CDR2: MNHEY, SMNVEV (reference sequence). This CDR3 is built from 14 residues. CDR3 coding DNA: TGTGCCAGCAGTTTCACCGGGACAGCCTATGGCTACACCTTC. It yields the protein CASSFTGTAYGYTF.